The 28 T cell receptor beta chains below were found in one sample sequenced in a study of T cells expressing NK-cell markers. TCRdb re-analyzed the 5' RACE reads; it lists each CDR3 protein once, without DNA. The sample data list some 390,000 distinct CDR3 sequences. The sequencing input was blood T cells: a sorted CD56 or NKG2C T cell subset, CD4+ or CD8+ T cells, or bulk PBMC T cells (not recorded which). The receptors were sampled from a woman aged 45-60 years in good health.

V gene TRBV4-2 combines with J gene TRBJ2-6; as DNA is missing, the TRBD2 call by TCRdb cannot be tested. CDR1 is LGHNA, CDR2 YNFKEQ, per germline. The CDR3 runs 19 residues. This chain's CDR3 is CASSQDGLVGFSGANVLTF.

This chain's CDR3 is CASSYSEGQNNSPLHF. This sequence joins TRBV6-5 and TRBJ1-6; TCRdb lists TRBD1, though no DNA is available to test this call. Germline loops: CDR1 MNHEY, CDR2 SVGAGI. The CDR3 is made up of 16 amino acids.

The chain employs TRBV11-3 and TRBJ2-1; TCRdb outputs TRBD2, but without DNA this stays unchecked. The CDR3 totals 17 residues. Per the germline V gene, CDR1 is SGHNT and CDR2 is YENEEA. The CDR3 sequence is CASSLAVWLAGEDEQFF. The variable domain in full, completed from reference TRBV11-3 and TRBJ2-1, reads EAGVVQSPRYKIIEKKQPVAFWCNPISGHNTLYWYLQNLGQGPELLIRYENEEAVDDSQLPKDRFSAERLKGVDSTLKIQPAELGDSAVYLCASSLAVWLAGEDEQFFGPGTRLTVL.

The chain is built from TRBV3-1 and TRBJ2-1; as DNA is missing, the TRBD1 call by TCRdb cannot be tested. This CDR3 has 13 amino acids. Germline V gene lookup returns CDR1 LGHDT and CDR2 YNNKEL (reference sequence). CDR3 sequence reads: CASSQGTGTEQFF.

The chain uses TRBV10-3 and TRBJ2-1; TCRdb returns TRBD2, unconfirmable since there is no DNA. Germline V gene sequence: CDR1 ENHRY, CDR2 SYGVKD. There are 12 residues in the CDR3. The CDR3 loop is CAIRRETGEQFF.

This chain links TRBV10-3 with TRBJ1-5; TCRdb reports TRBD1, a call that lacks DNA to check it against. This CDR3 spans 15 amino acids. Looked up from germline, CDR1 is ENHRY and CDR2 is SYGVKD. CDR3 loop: CAISTTGVSNQPQHF.

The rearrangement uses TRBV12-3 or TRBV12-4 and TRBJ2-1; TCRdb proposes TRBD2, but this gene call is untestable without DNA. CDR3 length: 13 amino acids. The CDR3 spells CATGTSGRAEQFF.

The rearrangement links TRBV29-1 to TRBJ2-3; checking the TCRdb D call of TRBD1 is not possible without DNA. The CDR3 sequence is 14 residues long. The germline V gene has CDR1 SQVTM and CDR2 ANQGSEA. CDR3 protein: CSVSGGELSDTQYF.

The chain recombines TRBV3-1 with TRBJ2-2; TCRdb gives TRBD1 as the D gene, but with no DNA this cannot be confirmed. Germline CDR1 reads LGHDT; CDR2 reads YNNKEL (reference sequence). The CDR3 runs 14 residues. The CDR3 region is CASSLQGGHGELFF.

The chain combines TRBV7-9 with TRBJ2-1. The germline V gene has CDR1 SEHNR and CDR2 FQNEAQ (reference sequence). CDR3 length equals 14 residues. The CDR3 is CASSLKSRDNEQFF.

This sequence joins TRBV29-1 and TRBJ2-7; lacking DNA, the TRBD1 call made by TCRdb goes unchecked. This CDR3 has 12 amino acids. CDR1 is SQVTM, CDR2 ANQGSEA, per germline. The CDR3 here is CSVRQDKYEQYF.

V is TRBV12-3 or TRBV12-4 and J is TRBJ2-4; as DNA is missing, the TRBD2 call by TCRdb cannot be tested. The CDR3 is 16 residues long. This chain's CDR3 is CASSLGRGGEINIQYF.

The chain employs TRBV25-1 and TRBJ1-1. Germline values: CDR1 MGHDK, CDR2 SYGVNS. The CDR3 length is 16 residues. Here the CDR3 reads CASSVGTRKRDTEAFF.

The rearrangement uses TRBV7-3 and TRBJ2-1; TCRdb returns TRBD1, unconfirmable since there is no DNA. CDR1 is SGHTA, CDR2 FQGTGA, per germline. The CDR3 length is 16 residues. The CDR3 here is CASSLGLGGRSNEQFF.

CDR3 amino acids: CASKGLAGTYNEQFF. J is TRBJ2-1 and V is TRBV12-3 or TRBV12-4; as DNA is missing, the TRBD2 call by TCRdb cannot be tested. This CDR3 has 15 residues.

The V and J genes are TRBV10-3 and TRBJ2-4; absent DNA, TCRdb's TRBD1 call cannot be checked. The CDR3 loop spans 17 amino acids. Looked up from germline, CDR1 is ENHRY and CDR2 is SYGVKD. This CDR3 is CAISENRGQGAKNIQYF.

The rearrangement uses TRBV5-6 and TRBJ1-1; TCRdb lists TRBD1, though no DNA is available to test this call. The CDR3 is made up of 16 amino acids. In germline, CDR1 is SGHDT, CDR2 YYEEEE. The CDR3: CASSFVNLQENTEAFF.

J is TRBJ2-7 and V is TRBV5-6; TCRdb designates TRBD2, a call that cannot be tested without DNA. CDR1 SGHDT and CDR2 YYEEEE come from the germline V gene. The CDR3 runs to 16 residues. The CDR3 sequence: CASSFLHPGNSYEQYF.

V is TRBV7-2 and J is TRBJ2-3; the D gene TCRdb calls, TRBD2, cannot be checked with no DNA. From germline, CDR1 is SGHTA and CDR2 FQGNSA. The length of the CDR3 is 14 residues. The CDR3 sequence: CASSLRDSGYTQYF.

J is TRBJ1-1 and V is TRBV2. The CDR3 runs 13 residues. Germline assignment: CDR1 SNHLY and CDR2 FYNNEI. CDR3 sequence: CASPSWGNTEAFF.

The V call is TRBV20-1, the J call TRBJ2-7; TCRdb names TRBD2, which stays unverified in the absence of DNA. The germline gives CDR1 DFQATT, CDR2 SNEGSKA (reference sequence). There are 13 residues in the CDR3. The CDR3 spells CSTLAGNSYEQYF.

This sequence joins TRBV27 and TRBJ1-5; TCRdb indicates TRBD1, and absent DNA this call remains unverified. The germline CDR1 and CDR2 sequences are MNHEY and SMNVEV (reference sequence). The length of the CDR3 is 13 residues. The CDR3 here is CASRRGVTQPQHF.

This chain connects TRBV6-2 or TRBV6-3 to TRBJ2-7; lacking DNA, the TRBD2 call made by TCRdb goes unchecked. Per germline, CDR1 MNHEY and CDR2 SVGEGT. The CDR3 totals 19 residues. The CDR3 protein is CASSYLIGGTSSRTYEQYF.

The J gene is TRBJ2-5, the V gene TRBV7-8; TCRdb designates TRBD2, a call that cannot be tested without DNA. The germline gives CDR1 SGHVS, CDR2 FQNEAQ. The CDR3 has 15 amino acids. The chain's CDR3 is CATWPRGSLKETQYF. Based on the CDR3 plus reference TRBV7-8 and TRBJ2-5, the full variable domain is GAGVSQSPRYKVAKRGQDVALRCDPISGHVSLFWYQQALGQGPEFLTYFQNEAQLDKSGLPSDRFFAERPEGSVSTLKIQRTQQEDSAVYLCATWPRGSLKETQYFGPGTRLLVL.

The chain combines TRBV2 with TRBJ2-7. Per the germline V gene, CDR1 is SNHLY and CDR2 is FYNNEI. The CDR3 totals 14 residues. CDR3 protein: CASSEGTETYEQYF.

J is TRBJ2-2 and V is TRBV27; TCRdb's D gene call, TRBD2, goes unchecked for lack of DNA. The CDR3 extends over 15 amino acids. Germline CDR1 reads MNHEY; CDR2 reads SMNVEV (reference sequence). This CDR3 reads CASSFDARGHGELFF.

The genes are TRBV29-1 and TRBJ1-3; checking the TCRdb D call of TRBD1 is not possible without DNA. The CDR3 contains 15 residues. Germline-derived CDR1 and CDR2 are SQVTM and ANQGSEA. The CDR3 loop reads CSVNGGVGSGNTIYF. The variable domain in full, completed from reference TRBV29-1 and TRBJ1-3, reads SAVISQKPSRDICQRGTSLTIQCQVDSQVTMMFWYRQQPGQSLTLIATANQGSEATYESGFVIDKFPISRPNLTFSTLTVSNMSPEDSSIYLCSVNGGVGSGNTIYFGEGSWLTVV.

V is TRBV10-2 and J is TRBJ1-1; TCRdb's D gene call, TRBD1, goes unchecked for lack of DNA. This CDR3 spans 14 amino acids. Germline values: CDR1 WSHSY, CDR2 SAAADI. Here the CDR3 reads CASRGGAENTEAFF.